Listed here are 8 T cell receptor beta chains from one sample, sequenced in a study of identical twins. TCRdb re-called the 5' RACE reads with MiXCR, one entry per CDR3 protein. The table shows some 710,000 distinct CDR3 sequences, with roughly 6% occurring only once. Specimen: naive T cells sorted from blood. The origin of the receptors is a man younger than 35 in good health.

This clonotype was found many times. V gene TRBV7-2 combines with J gene TRBJ2-7; unclear D gene. The length of the CDR3 is 12 residues. Trimming removed 6 bases from V and 4 bases from J, with 10 bases in between. In germline, CDR1 is SGHTA, CDR2 FQGNSA. The CDR3 DNA reads TGTGCCAGCAGTTCCTCCGGGTACGAGCAGTACTTC. Protein: CASSSSGYEQYF. Full variable domain (missing parts from reference TRBV7-2 and TRBJ2-7): GAGVSQSPSNKVTEKGKDVELRCDPISGHTALYWYRQSLGQGLEFLIYFQGNSAPDKSGLPSDRFSAERTGGSVSTLTIQRTQQEDSAVYLCASSSSGYEQYFGPGTRLTVT.

This clonotype was observed at least ten times. The CDR3 is CASRGAYEQYF. The CDR3, as DNA: TGTGCCAGCAGGGGAGCCTACGAGCAGTACTTC. The chain couples TRBV12-3 or TRBV12-4 to TRBJ2-7; tentative D call: TRBD2 (5 bases). V was clipped by 6 bases and J by 2 bases, with 5 bases between them. This CDR3 region has 11 residues.

This clonotype has a count of ten or more. The chain joins TRBV19 to TRBJ1-1; no clear D. This CDR3 is built from 15 residues. Trimming took 1 base from V and 1 from J, leaving 10 bases between them. CDR1 LNHDA and CDR2 SQIVND come from the germline V gene (reference sequence). CDR3: CASSIGGRWNTEAFF. The CDR3 coding sequence is TGTGCCAGTAGTATAGGCGGCAGATGGAACACTGAAGCTTTCTTT.

This clonotype showed up many times. CDR3 region: CAISESLASGRTQYF. The DNA for the CDR3 is TGTGCCATCAGTGAGTCGTTGGCTAGCGGGAGGACTCAGTACTTC. The rearrangement uses TRBV10-3 and TRBJ2-4; 11 bases match TRBD2. Germline CDR1 and CDR2: ENHRY and SYGVKD. After removal of 0 bases from V and 12 bases from J, the junction contained 7 bases not matched to a gene. The CDR3 has 15 residues.

V usage is TRBV12-3 or TRBV12-4 and J usage is TRBJ2-6, with D hard to call. V was clipped by 5 bases and J by 0 bases, with 8 bases between them. The CDR3 totals 15 residues. For the CDR3, the DNA is TGTGCCAGCAGTAAACGGGCCTCTGGGGCCAACGTCCTGACTTTC. This codes for CASSKRASGANVLTF.

In this sample, this clonotype turned up a few times. The chain uses TRBV11-2 and TRBJ2-3; the match to TRBD2 covers 8 bases. V dropped 1 base and J dropped 3; count of bases not matched to a gene: 12. This CDR3 is 18 amino acids long. Germline values: CDR1 SGHAT, CDR2 FQNNGV. The CDR3 bases are TGTGCCAGCAGCTTAGTGGTTATCAGCGGGAGTCATACAGATACGCAGTATTTT. The encoded protein is CASSLVVISGSHTDTQYF.

The rearrangement joins TRBV6-5 to TRBJ2-5, with TRBD1 matching 9 bases. Germline V gene sequence: CDR1 MNHEY, CDR2 SVGAGI. The J segment lost 4 bases and the V segment lost 2 bases, leaving 5 bases of the junction unmatched. This CDR3 region has 15 residues. CDR3 bases: TGTGCCAGCAGTTACGGGACAGGGTCGATAGAGACCCAGTACTTC. Amino acid sequence: CASSYGTGSIETQYF.

On this clonotype: This probably arose from a read error, given a far larger clone one base away. The gene calls are TRBV7-9 and TRBJ2-5; 8 nucleotides line up with TRBD1. This CDR3 region has 13 residues. J gave up 8 bases and V 5 bases, and 7 bases lay outside the gene matches. From germline, CDR1 is SEHNR and CDR2 FQNEAQ (reference sequence). CDR3: CASSGQGGDTQYF. The CDR3 DNA reads as TGTGCCAGCAGCGGACAGGGAGGAGACACCCAGTACTTC. Complete variable domain (other parts from reference TRBV7-9 and TRBJ2-5): DTGVSQNPRHKITKRGQNVTFRCDPISEHNRLYWYRQTLGQGPEFLTYFQNEAQLEKSRLLSDRFSAERPKGSFSTLEIQRTEQGDSAMYLCASSGQGGDTQYFGPGTRLLVL.